This T cell receptor beta chain was identified in a study of cytomegalovirus exposure and HLA in healthy donors. The sample holds a few counts of this clone. Per the germline V gene, CDR1 is SGHKS and CDR2 is YYEKEE (reference sequence). V lost 0 bases to trimming and J lost 1 base; unmatched junction nucleotides: 1. This CDR3 spans 15 amino acids. The PCR ran on 60 Vbeta and 13 Jbeta primers. Profiled with immunoSEQ multiplex PCR; TCRdb holds only in-frame clones, not every one. The table has about 150,000 clones, 65% to 70% seen once. The chain employs TRBV5-5 and TRBJ2-3, with 8 bases matching TRBD1. The sample consisted of PBMCs. The origin of this receptor is a man aged 25 to 45 in good health and CMV-seropositive. CDR3 sequence reads: CASSLDRGGTDTQYF. The CDR3 coding sequence is TGTGCCAGCAGCTTGGACAGGGGGGGCACAGATACGCAGTATTTT.